This T cell receptor (beta chain) was observed in a study of T cell repertoires in cytomegalovirus infection. Looking at the study overall: Carrying CMV and the relevant HLA type showed in public TCR beta signatures.

Via MiXCR, TCRdb re-called the reads, giving one row per CDR3 protein. The profile covers fewer than 1,000,000 distinct CDR3 sequences, with about a third appearing a single time and over 11% taken by the ten largest. V shed 0 bases and J 6 bases; nucleotides not matched to a gene: 10. The germline gives CDR1 MNHEY, CDR2 SMNVEV (reference sequence). The CDR3 runs to 17 residues. Note on this clonotype: Its antigen is still unknown.

Study-level results: Cumulative public TCR beta family frequency identified CMV carriers with the relevant HLA.

The rearrangement links TRBV27 to TRBJ1-5; 8 positions match TRBD1. The receptor was isolated from a human donor in good health (CMV status not recorded). Some clones in this sample may be carry-over from other donors' samples. Material: cultured CD8+ T cells from PBMCs, obtained from culture after CMV antigen stimulation. CDR3 nucleotides: TGTGCCAGCAGTTTATCGAAGGGTCAGGGGGCCGGTCAGCCCCAGCATTTT. Protein sequence: CASSLSKGQGAGQPQHF.